The clone carrying this TCR beta chain occurred a few times. Antigen specificity is unknown. The trim removed 6 bases at V and 8 bases at J, leaving 13 bases unmatched. This CDR3 is built from 16 residues. Germline loops: CDR1 MDHEN, CDR2 SYDVKM. Overall study results and limits: Tumor memory CD4+ T cell TCR gene usage clustered with blood and lymph node memory CD4+ cells and lymph node naive CD4+ cells.

Each CDR3 protein gets one entry after TCRdb re-called the 5' RACE reads with MiXCR. The repertoire holds about 32,000 distinct CDR3 sequences, with around 22% as singletons. The receptor was isolated from a female donor with breast cancer. The chain is built from TRBV28 and TRBJ2-4, with 10 bases matching TRBD1. Sample: memory CD4+ T cells sorted from blood. Subset meaning: memory CD4+ T cells, CD4+CD45RO+CD25-. The CDR3 reads CASSPRTGGISDIQYF. CDR3 DNA: TGTGCCAGCAGCCCTCGGACAGGGGGGATATCTGACATTCAGTACTTC. Complete variable domain (other parts from reference TRBV28 and TRBJ2-4): DVKVTQSSRYLVKRTGEKVFLECVQDMDHENMFWYRQDPGLGLRLIYFSYDVKMKEKGDIPEGYSVSREKKERFSLILESASTNQTSMYLCASSPRTGGISDIQYFGAGTRLSVL.